Presented here are 4 T cell receptor beta chains from one specimen sequenced in a study of blood T cell repertoires in COVID-19 (dated by TCRdb to between 2020 and 2021). The library was prepared using the immunoSEQ multiplex PCR assay. TCRdb provides this immuneACCESS table in a form limited to in-frame rearrangements. Some clones are lacking; in checked studies, under half of them reflect an unresolved V gene, and why the rest are absent is not known. This sample gives about 130,000 clones in total; around 89% of them show up just once. The top ten clones comprise less than 4.5% of the sample. The specimen was peripheral blood. These receptor sequences come from a man aged 55 to 70 with COVID-19, enrolled during active disease.

The V and J genes are TRBV6-1 and TRBJ1-4; TRBD1 aligns across 8 bases. This CDR3 has 18 amino acids. Germline assignment: CDR1 MNHNS and CDR2 SASEGT. V lost 4 bases to trimming and J lost 3 bases; unmatched junction nucleotides: 13. CDR3 nucleotide sequence: TGTGCCAGCAGTGGAGAACGATACTGGACAGGGCCTAATGAAAAACTGTTTTTT. Translation: CASSGERYWTGPNEKLFF.

This chain links TRBV19 with TRBJ2-3; TRBD2 agrees at 13 bases. CDR1 is LNHDA and CDR2 is SQIVND in the germline V gene (reference sequence). The CDR3 length is 15 residues. V shed 8 bases, J shed 4 bases, and the junction held 6 bases outside the gene matches. The CDR3 region is CASAKTSGGADTQYF. CDR3 DNA sequence: TGTGCCAGTGCCAAAACTAGCGGGGGGGCAGATACGCAGTATTTT. The whole variable domain, filled in from reference TRBV19 and TRBJ2-3, reads DGGITQSPKYLFRKEGQNVTLSCEQNLNHDAMYWYRQDPGQGLRLIYYSQIVNDFQKGDIAEGYSVSREKKESFPLTVTSAQKNPTAFYLCASAKTSGGADTQYFGPGTRLTVL.

The chain links TRBV7-9 to TRBJ2-5; D not resolved. The CDR3 sequence is 12 residues long. Germline V gene sequence: CDR1 SEHNR, CDR2 FQNEAQ (reference sequence). Trimming removed 3 bases from V and 4 bases from J, with 6 bases in between. The CDR3: CASSLSPETQYF. Written as DNA, the CDR3 is TGTGCCAGCAGCTTGAGTCCAGAGACCCAGTACTTC.

This clone was found once. This chain links TRBV19 with TRBJ1-4; 8 bases align to TRBD1. The junction had 12 bases not matched to a gene; V was cut back by 4 bases and J by 11 bases. The CDR3 is 15 residues long. The germline CDR1 and CDR2 sequences are LNHDA and SQIVND (reference sequence). CDR3 sequence reads: CASSTWTGLEEKLFF. CDR3 DNA: TGTGCCAGTAGTACCTGGACAGGGCTAGAAGAGAAACTGTTTTTT. Based on the CDR3 plus reference TRBV19 and TRBJ1-4, the full variable domain is DGGITQSPKYLFRKEGQNVTLSCEQNLNHDAMYWYRQDPGQGLRLIYYSQIVNDFQKGDIAEGYSVSREKKESFPLTVTSAQKNPTAFYLCASSTWTGLEEKLFFGSGTQLSVL.